The clone carrying this T cell receptor beta chain has just a few counts. Its target is unknown. Then a second PCR, running about 6 to 11 cycles, was carried out with a sample-barcoded 5' primer and a J-beta primer mix. Sequencing yielded, for each sample, at least 2.5 million paired-end reads carrying CDR3. TCRdb redid the calling of the 5' RACE reads with MiXCR, one entry per CDR3 protein. This table holds 500,000 to 550,000 distinct CDR3 sequences, less than 25% found once. This CDR3 is built from 12 residues. Germline assignment: CDR1 DFQATT and CDR2 SNEGSKA (reference sequence). Trimming took 0 bases from V and 9 from J, leaving 6 bases between them. The data were taken from a study of blood T cells in healthy people across ages. Study findings and constraints: Per-million-T-cell TCR beta diversity fell roughly linearly with age.

The data also belong to a second study, concerning T cells of mothers and their children. From that study: From each mother came over 8.5 million TCR beta CDR3 reads, and from each child came a few million.

The origin of this receptor is a boy aged 5-17 years in good health. The sample consisted of blood. J is TRBJ1-6 and V is TRBV20-1; D ambiguous. The CDR3 DNA is TGCAGTGCTAGAGATGCTATTTCACCCCTCCACTTT. It specifies CSARDAISPLHF.